The rows below give T cell receptor beta chains drawn from one sample of a study of patients and donors after allogeneic stem cell transplantation. Via MiXCR, TCRdb re-called the RT-PCR reads, giving one row per CDR3 protein. The repertoire holds about 400,000 distinct CDR3 sequences, with 16% as singletons. The sample was blood, either unsorted or a sorted T cell fraction (not recorded which). The receptors derive from a human donor who was either an allogeneic HSCT recipient or a stem cell or donor lymphocyte infusion donor (not recorded which). It is not recorded whose cells these are; they may come from a transplant donor. Each CDR3 is given with its conserved first and last residue. The order of the fields is J gene, clone size, V gene, D gene, CDR3 DNA, CDR3 protein. D genes are given only for firm matches. Expanded clones get a size class; other rows say once, few or many, or leave the size out.

TRBJ2-3,few,TRBV9,-,TGTGCCAGCAGCGTAGGTGGAGATACGCAGTATTTT,CASSVGGDTQYF
TRBJ2-1,few,TRBV11-2,-,TGTGCCAGCAGCTCATATAGAGACTACAATGAGCAGTTCTTC,CASSSYRDYNEQFF
TRBJ2-2,few,TRBV5-1,-,TGCGCCAGCAGCTACAGGGTTACCGGGGAGCTGTTTTTT,CASSYRVTGELFF
TRBJ2-7,few,TRBV6-5,TRBD1,TGTGCCAGCAGTTACTATAGGGGACAGGGATACGAGCAGTACTTC,CASSYYRGQGYEQYF
TRBJ1-2,few,TRBV12-3/TRBV12-4,-,TGTGCCAGCGACGGCAGGGCGGGGGGCTACACCTTC,CASDGRAGGYTF
TRBJ2-1,-,TRBV25-1,-,TGTGCCAGCAGTGAAAGGGTTGAATACAATGAGCAGTTCTTC,CASSERVEYNEQFF
TRBJ2-1,few,TRBV5-1,TRBD1,TGCGCCAGCAGCTTTGGGACAGGGGCTTCCAATGAGCAGTTCTTC,CASSFGTGASNEQFF
TRBJ2-3,-,TRBV6-5,-,TGTGCCAGCAGTTACTCGTTCGCCGGGGGCCAAGCAGATACGCAGTATTTT,CASSYSFAGGQADTQYF
TRBJ2-1,few,TRBV11-3,TRBD2,TGTGCCAGCAGCTTAGGAAGGGCTAGCGGGGATTCACAGTTCTTC,CASSLGRASGDSQFF
TRBJ2-4,few,TRBV29-1,TRBD1,TGCAGCGTTGAAGAGACAGGGGGGGCCAAAAACATTCAGTACTTC,CSVEETGGAKNIQYF
TRBJ2-2,many,TRBV12-3/TRBV12-4,-,TGTGCCAGCAAGGGCGGGGAGCTGTTTTTT,CASKGGELFF
TRBJ1-4,-,TRBV27,-,TGTGCCAGCAGCACAGGGCGGCGGGCTAATGAAAAACTGTTTTTT,CASSTGRRANEKLFF
TRBJ2-7,-,TRBV20-1,TRBD1,TGCAGTGCTACCCCCTCGGACAGGAGAACCTACGAGCAGTACTTC,CSATPSDRRTYEQYF